Below are 21 T cell receptor beta chains sequenced from a single sample in a study of T cell responses to AZD1222 COVID-19 vaccine. TCRdb's copy holds only in-frame clones and misses some; the assay was immunoSEQ multiplex PCR. Seen here are 100,000 to 120,000 clones, around 89% observed once, and the top ten hold 1.6%. The input for sequencing was peripheral blood, taken on day 0 of AZD1222 vaccination. Source of these receptors: an adult in good health.

There are a few counts of this clone. CDR3 sequence (DNA): TGTGCCACCAGCTCACCCGGGACAGGGGGCACTGAAGCTTTCTTT. Translation: CATSSPGTGGTEAFF. The chain employs TRBV15 and TRBJ1-1, with 11 bases fitting TRBD1. Looked up from germline, CDR1 is LNHNV and CDR2 is YYDKDF (reference sequence). The CDR3 covers 15 residues. Germline trimming cut 5 bases from V and 4 bases from J; bases unmatched to any gene: 6.

The rearrangement links TRBV5-6 to TRBJ1-5, with 7 bases that match TRBD1. This CDR3 spans 16 amino acids. With V trimmed by 2 bases and J by 4 bases, 9 bases remained unmatched. The V gene's germline CDR1 is SGHDT and CDR2 YYEEEE. CDR3 nucleotides: TGTGCCAGCAGCTTCCGCCCCAGACAGGGAAATCAGCCCCAGCATTTT. Protein sequence: CASSFRPRQGNQPQHF.

The V call is TRBV15, the J call TRBJ1-3; D is uncertain. The CDR3 spans 16 residues. Germline V gives CDR1 LNHNV, CDR2 YYDKDF (reference sequence). Trimming took off 1 base at V and 0 bases at J, with 10 bases between the two ends. The CDR3 nucleotides read TGTGCCACCAGCAGAGTCCCCAGGACCTCTGGAAACACCATATATTTT. As protein: CATSRVPRTSGNTIYF.

The rearrangement links TRBV15 to TRBJ1-5; TRBD1 agrees at 8 bases. V trimming: 0 bases; J trimming: 2 bases; junction bases outside the gene matches: 9. There are 18 residues in the CDR3. CDR1 is LNHNV, CDR2 YYDKDF, per germline (reference sequence). CDR3 loop: CATSRDPTGEAGNQPQHF. In DNA, the CDR3 is TGTGCCACCAGCAGAGATCCGACAGGGGAGGCTGGCAATCAGCCCCAGCATTTT.

The CDR3 region has the DNA TGTGCCAGCAGCCAGAGCCGAGGGAGCTCTGGAAACACCATATATTTT. It specifies CASSQSRGSSGNTIYF. The V and J genes are TRBV3-1 (or the pseudogene TRBV3-2) and TRBJ1-3; D is uncertain. V shed 3 bases and J shed 0 bases, with 12 bases lying between them. Germline-derived CDR1 and CDR2 are LGHDT and YNNKEL (reference sequence). The CDR3 consists of 16 residues.

This clone was detected only once. The chain uses TRBV18 and TRBJ1-2, with D uncertain. CDR1 KGHSH and CDR2 LQKENI come from the germline V gene. Between the trimmed V and J ends, which lost 6 bases and 0 bases, there was a span of 14 bases. The CDR3 runs to 15 residues. DNA for the CDR3: TGTGCCAGCTCCCCCTCTGGCTCAGCTAACTATGGCTACACCTTC. It encodes CASSPSGSANYGYTF.

The rearrangement uses TRBV3-1 (or the pseudogene TRBV3-2) and TRBJ2-3; 9 bases agree with TRBD2. This CDR3 has 15 residues. V dropped 2 bases and J dropped 6; count of bases not matched to a gene: 6. Germline assignment: CDR1 LGHDT and CDR2 YNNKEL (reference sequence). DNA for the CDR3: TGTGCCAGCAGCCAAATAGCGGGAGTTGTCGATACGCAGTATTTT. Amino acids: CASSQIAGVVDTQYF.

Regarding this clone: The junction shows a germline mismatch at one end, possibly a read error. The chain joins TRBV19 to TRBJ1-2; 7 bases align to TRBD1. This CDR3 region has 13 residues. Germline CDR1 reads LNHDA; CDR2 reads SQIVND (reference sequence). The CDR3, as DNA: TGTGCCAGTAGTTACCTTATGGGACAGCTGGTGAGCTTC. Its translation: CASSYLMGQLVSF.

This rearrangement joins TRBV28 to TRBJ1-2; D is perhaps TRBD1 (6 bases). Trimming pared 3 bases from V and 3 bases from J, leaving 14 bases between. The length of the CDR3 is 15 residues. Germline V gene data show CDR1 as MDHEN and CDR2 as SYDVKM. The CDR3 nucleotides read TGTGCCAGCAGTTTTGGCACAGGGCGCGACTATGGCTACACCTTC. Its translation: CASSFGTGRDYGYTF.

The chain uses TRBV18 and TRBJ1-1; D unclear. CDR3 length equals 15 residues. The V end was cut by 0 bases, the J end by 1 base, with 9 bases between. Per the germline V gene, CDR1 is KGHSH and CDR2 is LQKENI. CDR3 in amino acids: CASSPPLLGNTEAFF. CDR3 sequence (DNA): TGTGCCAGCTCACCACCGCTGCTGGGGAACACTGAAGCTTTCTTT.

V usage is TRBV5-1 and J usage is TRBJ1-1; D call uncertain. The CDR3 extends over 13 amino acids. Germline CDR1 and CDR2: SGHRS and YFSETQ. Trimming took 3 bases from V and 3 from J, leaving 9 bases between them. The CDR3 sequence: CASSSNGDTEAFF. The DNA for the CDR3 is TGCGCCAGCAGCTCCAACGGGGACACTGAAGCTTTCTTT. Complete variable domain (other parts from reference TRBV5-1 and TRBJ1-1): KAGVTQTPRYLIKTRGQQVTLSCSPISGHRSVSWYQQTPGQGLQFLFEYFSETQRNKGNFPGRFSGRQFSNSRSEMNVSTLELGDSALYLCASSSNGDTEAFFGQGTRLTVV.

The chain combines TRBV19 with TRBJ2-7; 12 nucleotides match TRBD1. Germline V gene data show CDR1 as LNHDA and CDR2 as SQIVND (reference sequence). The V segment lost 5 bases and the J segment 5 bases; nucleotides outside the gene matches: 7. This CDR3 is built from 15 residues. CDR3 DNA sequence: TGTGCCAGTAGTTTTTTTGGGACAGGGGGCAACGAGCAGTACTTC. This codes for CASSFFGTGGNEQYF.

The rearrangement uses TRBV10-2 and TRBJ1-1, with a tentative D call TRBD1 (5 bases). Trimming removed 6 bases from V and 5 bases from J, with 13 bases in between. CDR1 and CDR2 from the germline V gene are WSHSY and SAAADI. This CDR3 spans 13 amino acids. CDR3 in DNA: TGCGCCAGCAGGAACTTGGGGGGGACTGAAGCTTTCTTT. It yields the protein CASRNLGGTEAFF.

V usage is TRBV19 and J usage is TRBJ1-5; D is unclear. Germline values: CDR1 LNHDA, CDR2 SQIVND (reference sequence). The CDR3 consists of 13 residues. Trimming shortened V by 5 bases and J by 7 bases, and 12 bases separated the two germline ends. CDR3 region: CASSYQVSQPQHF. Here the CDR3 DNA reads TGTGCCAGTAGTTATCAGGTTAGCCAGCCCCAGCATTTT.

DNA for the CDR3: TGTGCCAGCAGTTCCAACGGACAGAATCAGCCCCAGCATTTT. This sequence encodes CASSSNGQNQPQHF. This rearrangement joins TRBV6-6 to TRBJ1-5; a possible D gene is TRBD1 (6 bases). Per the germline V gene, CDR1 is MNHNY and CDR2 is SVGAGI (reference sequence). The CDR3 runs to 14 residues. The ends were cut back, 4 bases at V and 4 bases at J, with 11 bases in the middle.

This chain links TRBV7-9 with TRBJ1-1; 9 nucleotides agree with TRBD1. The CDR3 loop spans 16 amino acids. Germline values: CDR1 SEHNR, CDR2 FQNEAQ (reference sequence). After removal of 4 bases from V and 3 bases from J, the junction contained 9 bases not matched to a gene. CDR3 nucleotide sequence: TGTGCCAGCAGCTCAGGCCTCCGGGACAGGGACACTGAAGCTTTCTTT. As protein: CASSSGLRDRDTEAFF.

This clone was recorded a few times. The chain combines TRBV18 with TRBJ1-3; no firm D call. Germline-derived CDR1 and CDR2 are KGHSH and LQKENI. The CDR3 is 16 amino acids. The V end lost 4 bases, the J end lost 0 bases, and 13 bases lay between the germline ends. CDR3: CASSLSRPSSGNTIYF. Here the CDR3 DNA reads TGTGCCAGCTCACTATCCAGACCGTCCTCTGGAAACACCATATATTTT.

The chain has TRBV19 and TRBJ1-3; D gene ambiguous. V gave up 8 bases and J gave up 0 bases, with 11 bases separating them. Germline CDR1 and CDR2: LNHDA and SQIVND (reference sequence). The CDR3 sequence is 14 residues long. CDR3 nucleotide sequence: TGTGCCAGTCGAACAGCTCACTCTGGAAACACCATATATTTT. Its protein product is CASRTAHSGNTIYF.

The chain combines TRBV27 with TRBJ1-2, with TRBD1 matching 8 bases. Germline values: CDR1 MNHEY, CDR2 SMNVEV (reference sequence). The CDR3 has 14 residues. With V trimmed by 2 bases and J by 2 bases, 1 base remained unmatched. In DNA form, the CDR3 reads TGTGCCAGCAGTTTACAGGGGGCGAACTATGGCTACACCTTC. Translating gives CASSLQGANYGYTF.

This clone has only one observation. The chain employs TRBV5-1 and TRBJ1-2; D is ambiguous. This CDR3 spans 12 amino acids. V lost 1 base, J lost 6 bases, and 7 bases lay in between. Germline assignment: CDR1 SGHRS and CDR2 YFSETQ. The CDR3 reads CASSLRTDGYTF. The CDR3 nucleotides are TGCGCCAGCAGCTTGAGGACCGATGGCTACACCTTC.

This chain connects TRBV18 to TRBJ1-1, with D possibly TRBD1 on 5 matching bases. The CDR3 sequence is 12 residues long. Germline V gives CDR1 KGHSH, CDR2 LQKENI. Trimming removed 3 bases at V and 7 bases at J, with 9 bases between. CDR3 protein: CASSPTQVEAFF. The CDR3 DNA sequence: TGTGCCAGCTCACCGACACAGGTTGAAGCTTTCTTT. The entire variable domain, with the rest obtained from reference TRBV18 and TRBJ1-1, is as follows: NAGVMQNPRHLVRRRGQEARLRCSPMKGHSHVYWYRQLPEEGLKFMVYLQKENIIDESGMPKERFSAEFPKEGPSILRIQQVVRGDSAAYFCASSPTQVEAFFGQGTRLTVV.